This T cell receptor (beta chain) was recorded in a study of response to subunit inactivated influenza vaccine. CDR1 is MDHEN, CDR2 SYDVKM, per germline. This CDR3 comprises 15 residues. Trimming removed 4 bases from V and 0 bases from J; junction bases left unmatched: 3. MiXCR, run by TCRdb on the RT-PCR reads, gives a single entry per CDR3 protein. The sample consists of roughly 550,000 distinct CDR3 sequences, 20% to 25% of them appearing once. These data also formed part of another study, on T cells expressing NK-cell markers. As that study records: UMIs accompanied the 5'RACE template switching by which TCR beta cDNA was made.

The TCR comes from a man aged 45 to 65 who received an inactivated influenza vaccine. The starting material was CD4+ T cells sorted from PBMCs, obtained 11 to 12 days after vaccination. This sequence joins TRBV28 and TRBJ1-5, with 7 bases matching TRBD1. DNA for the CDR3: TGTGCCAGCAGTTGGGGACAGAATAGCAATCAGCCCCAGCATTTT. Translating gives CASSWGQNSNQPQHF.